This TCR beta chain came from a study of response to subunit inactivated influenza vaccine. TCRdb independently ran MiXCR on the RT-PCR reads; one entry per CDR3 protein. The sample contains hundreds of thousands of distinct CDR3 sequences, 14% of which appear only once. Notes on the study in general: It was suggested by the authors that few new T cells are recruited by each seasonal influenza vaccination.

About this clonotype: Its antigen is not identified.

The CDR3 spans 14 residues. CDR1 is SGHTA, CDR2 FQGTGA, per germline. With 5 bases removed from V and 2 bases from J, the gap between germline ends came to 12 bases. The chain uses TRBV7-3 and TRBJ1-1, with unresolved D. This sequence originates from a man aged 50 to 59 who received an inactivated influenza vaccine. The sequenced sample was PBMCs from blood, obtained less than 15 days before vaccination. The chain's CDR3 is CASSPDPGNTEAFF. The CDR3 DNA reads TGTGCCAGCAGCCCCGATCCCGGAAACACTGAAGCTTTCTTT.